What follows are 16 T cell receptor beta chains derived from one specimen sequenced in a study of cytomegalovirus exposure and HLA in healthy donors. PCR amplification relied on 60 Vbeta primers (plus 13 Jbeta primers). The repertoire was sequenced with immunoSEQ multiplex PCR; TCRdb's copy has only in-frame clones and lacks some. Among approximately 100,000 clones listed, about three quarters were seen once. What was sequenced was PBMCs. These TCRs come from a male donor in good health and CMV-seropositive.

The rearrangement joins TRBV7-2 to TRBJ2-3; TRBD2 aligns across 8 bases. V shed 2 bases and J 5 bases; nucleotides not matched to a gene: 9. The CDR3 length is 16 residues. CDR1 and CDR2 from the germline V gene are SGHTA and FQGNSA. This CDR3 reads CASSLLVAGSRDTQYF. The DNA for the CDR3 is TGTGCCAGCAGCTTACTGGTAGCGGGGAGTAGAGATACGCAGTATTTT.

The V and J genes are TRBV5-1 and TRBJ2-1; TRBD2 matches 7 bases. Germline CDR1 and CDR2: SGHRS and YFSETQ. The junction had 10 bases not matched to a gene; V was cut back by 6 bases and J by 4 bases. The CDR3 runs to 15 residues. CDR3 coding DNA: TGCGCCAGCACTTCCACGGGTAGCGGGTACAATGAGCAGTTCTTC. It translates to CASTSTGSGYNEQFF.

V is TRBV19 and J is TRBJ2-3; TRBD1 might be the D (5 bases). With 1 base removed from V and 5 bases from J, the gap between germline ends came to 13 bases. This CDR3 is 15 amino acids long. Looked up from germline, CDR1 is LNHDA and CDR2 is SQIVND (reference sequence). The CDR3 protein is CASSIGGPPGDTQYF. The CDR3 DNA is TGTGCCAGTAGTATAGGGGGCCCACCGGGAGATACGCAGTATTTT.

CDR3: CANSDRGQRYGYTF. CDR3 DNA sequence: TGTGCCAACAGCGACAGGGGGCAGCGCTATGGCTACACCTTC. The rearrangement uses TRBV28 and TRBJ1-2, with 10 nucleotides matching TRBD1. The CDR3 spans 14 residues. Germline V CDR1 and CDR2: MDHEN, SYDVKM. Trimming removed 10 bases from V and 4 bases from J; junction bases left unmatched: 9.

The chain couples TRBV7-9 to TRBJ1-5; no clear D. V shed 1 base and J shed 4 bases, with 8 bases lying between them. Germline CDR1 reads SEHNR; CDR2 reads FQNEAQ (reference sequence). The CDR3 length is 14 residues. CDR3 sequence: CASSLGQANQPQHF. For the CDR3, the DNA is TGTGCCAGCAGCTTAGGGCAGGCTAATCAGCCCCAGCATTTT.

The gene calls are TRBV10-3 and TRBJ1-1; tentatively, D is TRBD1 (5 bases). Germline V gives CDR1 ENHRY, CDR2 SYGVKD. Between the trimmed V and J ends, which lost 2 bases and 8 bases, there was a span of 15 bases. CDR3 length equals 14 residues. The CDR3 sequence is CAISEAGVRGEAFF. DNA for the CDR3: TGTGCCATCAGTGAGGCCGGCGTAAGGGGCGAAGCTTTCTTT.

This clone was seen a single time. V is TRBV6-5 and J is TRBJ1-1, with 8 bases fitting TRBD1. J lost 7 bases, V lost 6 bases, and 10 bases had no gene match. The CDR3 has 14 residues. Germline assignment: CDR1 MNHEY and CDR2 SVGAGI. The CDR3 DNA reads as TGTGCCAGCAGGTTGACAGGGGCGCCCGGTGAAGCTTTCTTT. Translated, it gives CASRLTGAPGEAFF.

The rearrangement uses TRBV5-6 and TRBJ1-4; 9 nucleotides agree with TRBD1. The CDR3 has 18 amino acids. V shed 0 bases and J 5 bases; nucleotides not matched to a gene: 11. From germline, CDR1 is SGHDT and CDR2 YYEEEE. Here the CDR3 reads CASSLDIGGQGLNEKLFF. CDR3 sequence (DNA): TGTGCCAGCAGCTTGGACATCGGGGGACAGGGCCTCAATGAAAAACTGTTTTTT.

V is TRBV9 and J is TRBJ1-1; D unclear. Deletions cut 4 bases from V and 0 bases from J, with 13 bases between. The CDR3 totals 15 residues. CDR1 is SGDLS, CDR2 YYNGEE, per germline. The CDR3 nucleotides are TGTGCCAGCAGCCCATGGAGGTCCATGAACACTGAAGCTTTCTTT. It yields the protein CASSPWRSMNTEAFF.

The rearrangement uses TRBV10-2 and TRBJ1-5; 9 nucleotides align to TRBD1. This CDR3 spans 14 amino acids. Germline assignment: CDR1 WSHSY and CDR2 SAAADI. With V trimmed by 2 bases and J by 9 bases, 5 bases remained unmatched. CDR3 DNA sequence: TGCGCCAGCAGTGAGGGGACAGGGAGTAGGCCCCAGCATTTT. It specifies CASSEGTGSRPQHF.

The J gene is TRBJ1-1, the V gene TRBV10-3; 7 bases are shared with TRBD1. The CDR3 sequence is 13 residues long. The germline CDR1 and CDR2 sequences are ENHRY and SYGVKD. Trimming removed 7 bases from V and 1 base from J; junction bases left unmatched: 3. The CDR3, as DNA: TGTGCCATCACCGGGACAGCGAACACTGAAGCTTTCTTT. Protein: CAITGTANTEAFF.

This CDR3 is CASRRESLAGGSYNEQFF. The CDR3, as DNA: TGTGCCAGCAGACGAGAAAGTCTAGCGGGGGGGTCCTACAATGAGCAGTTCTTC. This sequence joins TRBV5-4 and TRBJ2-1, with 12 bases lining up with TRBD2. The CDR3 length is 18 residues. Germline V CDR1 and CDR2: SGHNT, YYREEE (reference sequence). The junction had 10 bases not matched to a gene; V was cut back by 5 bases and J by 1 base.

This clone showed up just a few times. The chain recombines TRBV6-6 with TRBJ2-1, with TRBD1 matching 7 bases. Germline trimming cut 7 bases from V and 0 bases from J; bases unmatched to any gene: 3. The CDR3 runs to 14 residues. From germline, CDR1 is MNHNY and CDR2 SVGAGI (reference sequence). The CDR3 loop is CASTRDSSYNEQFF. The CDR3 DNA reads TGTGCCAGCACTAGGGACAGCTCCTACAATGAGCAGTTCTTC.

The rearrangement joins TRBV27 to TRBJ2-1, with TRBD2 matching over 9 bases. The CDR3 totals 13 residues. V trimming: 5 bases; J trimming: 9 bases; junction bases outside the gene matches: 5. The V gene's germline CDR1 is MNHEY and CDR2 SMNVEV (reference sequence). CDR3 bases: TGTGCCAGCAGTCTAGCGGGGATAGGTGAGCAGTTCTTC. Protein product: CASSLAGIGEQFF.

The chain couples TRBV7-2 to TRBJ2-3; D may be TRBD1 (5 bases). V shed 5 bases and J shed 0 bases, with 12 bases lying between them. The CDR3 runs 15 residues. Germline V gives CDR1 SGHTA, CDR2 FQGNSA. CDR3 DNA: TGTGCCAGCAGCCAGGGCCCAACGAGCACAGATACGCAGTATTTT. Protein: CASSQGPTSTDTQYF.

The chain employs TRBV6-1 and TRBJ1-2; D uncertain. The CDR3 covers 13 residues. V was clipped by 3 bases and J by 5 bases, with 10 bases between them. Germline values: CDR1 MNHNS, CDR2 SASEGT. CDR3 DNA sequence: TGTGCCAGCAGTGACGGAGTCCAATATGGCTACACCTTC. It specifies CASSDGVQYGYTF.